These 2 T cell receptor beta chains share one sample of origin, sequenced in a study of Graves' ophthalmopathy and Graves' hyperthyroidism. Beta-chain TCR CDR3 regions were amplified from RNA transcripts. An initial RT-PCR round employing HTBI primers preceded a second-round multiplex PCR. TCRdb itself ran the multiplex PCR reads through MiXCR, one entry per CDR3 protein. The table records about 200,000 distinct CDR3 sequences, 29% of them present only once. What was sequenced was peripheral blood. Every receptor here comes from a man between 45 and 60 years old with Graves' ophthalmopathy.

There are many counts of this clonotype. CDR3 amino acids: CASSYSTTAGTPDQETQYF. In nucleotides, the CDR3 is TGTGCCAGCAGTTACTCGACTACAGCGGGGACGCCTGACCAAGAGACCCAGTACTTC. V usage is TRBV6-2 or TRBV6-3 and J usage is TRBJ2-5; 7 nucleotides match TRBD2. J lost 0 bases, V lost 0 bases, and 13 bases had no gene match. CDR1 is MNHEY, CDR2 SVGEGT, per germline. The CDR3 runs to 19 residues.

This clonotype was counted ten times or more. This chain joins TRBV11-2 and TRBJ2-7; 8 bases are shared with TRBD1. This CDR3 region has 15 residues. The germline CDR1 and CDR2 sequences are SGHAT and FQNNGV. The J segment lost 5 bases and the V segment lost 0 bases, leaving 6 bases of the junction unmatched. CDR3: CASSLEFGQGHEQYF. DNA of the CDR3: TGTGCCAGCAGCTTAGAATTCGGACAGGGCCACGAGCAGTACTTC.